These T cell receptor beta chains were read from a single sample in a study of shared clonotypes between healthy human individuals. The assay was immunoSEQ multiplex PCR, and TCRdb's table has in-frame clones only and misses some. The sample consists of about a million clones, 70% to 85% of them appearing once. The sequenced sample consisted of memory CD4+ T cells sorted from blood. Source of these receptors: a man in his late teens or twenties in good health. CDR3s include the opening cysteine and the closing phenylalanine or tryptophan. Each record gives: D gene, clone size, V gene, J gene, CDR3 length, CDR3 DNA, CDR3 protein. The D gene is left open where the match is weak. Only some rows state a clone size, as once, few, many or a class for expanded clones.

TRBD2	-	TRBV30	TRBJ2-2	13	TGTGCCTGGAGGTTAGCGGGCACCGGGGAGCTGTTTTTT	CAWRLAGTGELFF
-	-	TRBV19	TRBJ2-3	14	TGTGCCAGTAGTATCTCGGGCCCCCCAGATACGCAGTATTTT	CASSISGPPDTQYF
-	-	TRBV4-3	TRBJ2-1	15	TGCGCCAGCAGCCAAGATCTCCTCGCCGCCAATGAGCAGTTCTTC	CASSQDLLAANEQFF
-	-	TRBV27	TRBJ2-6	14	TGTGCCAGCAGTTCTGAAACTGGGGCCAACGTCCTGACTTTC	CASSSETGANVLTF
-	once	TRBV10-3	TRBJ2-3	16	TGTGCCATCAGTGTACTTAGCGGTTCTAGCACAGATACGCAGTATTTT	CAISVLSGSSTDTQYF
-	-	TRBV7-2	TRBJ1-6	14	TGTGCCAGCACCTTGGGGGGGCGCGCATCACCCCTCCACTTT	CASTLGGRASPLHF
-	-	TRBV7-9	TRBJ2-7	13	TGTGCCAGCAGCTTACTAGGCGCCTACGAGCAGTACTTC	CASSLLGAYEQYF
-	-	TRBV19	TRBJ1-1	16	TGTGCCAGTAGTCCGCTTGTGGCCCAGGCGTCCACTGAAGCTTTCTTT	CASSPLVAQASTEAFF
TRBD1	-	TRBV29-1	TRBJ2-7	13	TGCAGCGTCCTCAGGGGGCCGCGGGGCGAGCAGTACTTC	CSVLRGPRGEQYF
TRBD1	-	TRBV29-1	TRBJ2-5	14	TGCAGCGTAGAGACAGGGGGCCGGGGAGAGACCCAGTACTTC	CSVETGGRGETQYF
-	-	TRBV4-3	TRBJ2-7	13	TGCGCCAGCAGCCCTAACGGCCTTTCTCAGCAGTACTTC	CASSPNGLSQQYF
-	once	TRBV13	TRBJ1-4	14	TGTGCCAGCAGCAAGGGCCAGGGGAATGAAAAACTGTTTTTT	CASSKGQGNEKLFF
-	-	TRBV6-5	TRBJ2-6	16	TGTGCCAGCAGTTCTTCCTGGGGGCTAGGGGCCAACGTCCTGACTTTC	CASSSSWGLGANVLTF
TRBD1	-	TRBV5-4	TRBJ2-6	17	TGTGCCAGCAGCCCGAGGGACAGGTCCTCTGGGGCCAACGTCCTGACTTTC	CASSPRDRSSGANVLTF
-	-	TRBV5-4	TRBJ2-3	16	TGTGCCAGCAGCTTGGAGTTCGGCAGGGCCACAGATACGCAGTATTTT	CASSLEFGRATDTQYF
-	-	TRBV10-3	TRBJ2-3	14	TGTGCCATCAGTGAGGGAGAAGGGGTAGATACGCAGTATTTT	CAISEGEGVDTQYF
-	-	TRBV18	TRBJ1-1	18	TGTGCCAGCTCACCACGAAGCTCCGGGGGCAGGACGAACACTGAAGCTTTCTTT	CASSPRSSGGRTNTEAFF
-	-	TRBV18	TRBJ2-7	15	TGTGCCAGCTCACCTCCTGCCAGGGCAGTCAACGAGCAGTACTTC	CASSPPARAVNEQYF
-	-	TRBV5-4	TRBJ2-2	14	TGTGCCAGCAGATGGGACGGTAACACCGGGGAGCTGTTTTTT	CASRWDGNTGELFF
TRBD1	-	TRBV14	TRBJ1-5	13	TGTGCCAGCAGCCTGTGGACAGGACAGCCCCAGCATTTT	CASSLWTGQPQHF